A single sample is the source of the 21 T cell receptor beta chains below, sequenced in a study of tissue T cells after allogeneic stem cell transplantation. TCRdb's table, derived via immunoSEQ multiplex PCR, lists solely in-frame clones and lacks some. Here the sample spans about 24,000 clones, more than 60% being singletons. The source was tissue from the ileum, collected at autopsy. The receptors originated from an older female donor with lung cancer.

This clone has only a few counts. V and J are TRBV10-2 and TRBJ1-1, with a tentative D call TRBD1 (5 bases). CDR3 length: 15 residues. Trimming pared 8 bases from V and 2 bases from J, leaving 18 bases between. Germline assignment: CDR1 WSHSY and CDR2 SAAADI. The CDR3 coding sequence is TGCGCCAGCCGAAAGCAGGGACGGGGAAACACTGAAGCTTTCTTT. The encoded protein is CASRKQGRGNTEAFF.

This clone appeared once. CDR3 sequence (DNA): TGTGCCTGGACCTTGGGGGAGACCCAGTACTTC. Translating it yields CAWTLGETQYF. This rearrangement joins TRBV30 to TRBJ2-5; D ambiguous. This CDR3 contains 11 residues. V gave up 4 bases and J gave up 5 bases, with 8 bases separating them. Germline-derived CDR1 and CDR2 are GTSNPN and SVGIG (reference sequence).

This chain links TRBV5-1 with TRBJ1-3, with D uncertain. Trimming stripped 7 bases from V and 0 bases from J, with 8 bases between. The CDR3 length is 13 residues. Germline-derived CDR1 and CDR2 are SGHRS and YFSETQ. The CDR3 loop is CASQEGSGNTIYF. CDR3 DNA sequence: TGCGCCAGCCAAGAAGGCTCTGGAAACACCATATATTTT.

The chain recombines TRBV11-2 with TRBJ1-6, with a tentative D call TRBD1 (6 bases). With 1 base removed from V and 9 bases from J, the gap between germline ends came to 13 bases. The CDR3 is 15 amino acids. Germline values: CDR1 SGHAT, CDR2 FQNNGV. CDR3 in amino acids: CASSLGAGEGSPLHF. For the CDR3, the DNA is TGTGCCAGCAGCTTAGGGGCAGGGGAAGGTTCACCCCTCCACTTT.

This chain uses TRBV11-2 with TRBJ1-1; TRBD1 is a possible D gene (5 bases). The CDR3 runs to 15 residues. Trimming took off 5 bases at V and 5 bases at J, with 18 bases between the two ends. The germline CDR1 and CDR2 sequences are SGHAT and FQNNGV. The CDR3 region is CASSPYRGVKTEAFF. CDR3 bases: TGTGCCAGCAGCCCATACCGGGGGGTAAAGACTGAAGCTTTCTTT.

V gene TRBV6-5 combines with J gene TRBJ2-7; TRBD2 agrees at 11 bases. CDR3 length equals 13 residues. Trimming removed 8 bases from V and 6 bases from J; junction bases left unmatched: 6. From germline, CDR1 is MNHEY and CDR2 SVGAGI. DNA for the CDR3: TGTGCCAGCGGTAGCGGGAGGGGCGGCGAGCAGTACTTC. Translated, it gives CASGSGRGGEQYF.

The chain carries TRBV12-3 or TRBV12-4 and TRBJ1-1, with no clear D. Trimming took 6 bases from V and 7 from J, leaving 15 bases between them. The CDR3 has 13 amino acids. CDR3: CASRLAATGEAFF. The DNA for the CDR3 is TGTGCCAGCAGACTCGCGGCCACGGGTGAAGCTTTCTTT.

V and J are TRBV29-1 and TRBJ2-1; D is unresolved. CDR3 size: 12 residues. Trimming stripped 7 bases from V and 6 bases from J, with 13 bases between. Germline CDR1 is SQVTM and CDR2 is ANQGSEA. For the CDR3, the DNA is TGCAGCGCCGCGAAACCTAGCAATGAGCAGTTCTTC. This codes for CSAAKPSNEQFF.

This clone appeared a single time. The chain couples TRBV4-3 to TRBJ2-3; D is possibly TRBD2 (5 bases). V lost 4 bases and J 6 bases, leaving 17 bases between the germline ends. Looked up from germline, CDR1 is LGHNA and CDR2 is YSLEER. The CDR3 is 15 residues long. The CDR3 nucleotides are TGCGCCAGCAGCCGTAGCGATCGCCACGGGGATACGCAGTATTTT. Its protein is CASSRSDRHGDTQYF.

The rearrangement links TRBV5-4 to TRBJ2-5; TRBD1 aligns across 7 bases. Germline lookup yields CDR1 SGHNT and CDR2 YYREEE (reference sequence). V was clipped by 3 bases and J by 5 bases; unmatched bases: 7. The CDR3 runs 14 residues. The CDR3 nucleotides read TGTGCCAGCAGCTGGGACAGCGGTTCTGAGACCCAGTACTTC. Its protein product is CASSWDSGSETQYF.

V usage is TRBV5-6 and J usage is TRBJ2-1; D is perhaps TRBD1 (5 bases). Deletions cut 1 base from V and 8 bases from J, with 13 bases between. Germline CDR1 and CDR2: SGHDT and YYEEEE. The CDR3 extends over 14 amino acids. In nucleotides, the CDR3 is TGTGCCAGCAGCTTGATTAACAGGTGGGATGAGCAGTTCTTC. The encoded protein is CASSLINRWDEQFF.

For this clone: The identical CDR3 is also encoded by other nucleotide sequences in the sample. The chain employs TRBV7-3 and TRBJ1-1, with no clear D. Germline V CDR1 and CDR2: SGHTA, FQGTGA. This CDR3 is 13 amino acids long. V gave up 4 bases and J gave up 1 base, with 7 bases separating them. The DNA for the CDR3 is TGTGCCAGCAGCTCGGGAGCGAACACTGAAGCTTTCTTT. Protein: CASSSGANTEAFF.

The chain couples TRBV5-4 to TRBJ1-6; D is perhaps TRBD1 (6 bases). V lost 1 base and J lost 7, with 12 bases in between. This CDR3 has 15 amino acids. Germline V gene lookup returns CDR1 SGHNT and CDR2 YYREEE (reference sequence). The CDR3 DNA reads TGTGCCAGCAGCTTGCGGGGGGCGAGGAATTCACCCCTCCACTTT. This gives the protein CASSLRGARNSPLHF.

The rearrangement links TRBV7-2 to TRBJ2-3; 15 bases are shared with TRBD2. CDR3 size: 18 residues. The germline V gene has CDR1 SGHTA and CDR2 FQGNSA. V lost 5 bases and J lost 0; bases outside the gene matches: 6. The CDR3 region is CASSLRGLAGGSTDTQYF. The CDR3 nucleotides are TGTGCCAGCAGCCTGCGGGGACTAGCGGGGGGTAGCACAGATACGCAGTATTTT.

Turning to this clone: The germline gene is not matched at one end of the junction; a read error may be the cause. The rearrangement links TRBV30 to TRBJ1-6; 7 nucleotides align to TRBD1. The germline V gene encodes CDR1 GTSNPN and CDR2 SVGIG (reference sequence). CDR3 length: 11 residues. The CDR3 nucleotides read TGTGCCTGGAGTGTAGACAGGGCCTCCCATTTT. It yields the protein CAWSVDRASHF.

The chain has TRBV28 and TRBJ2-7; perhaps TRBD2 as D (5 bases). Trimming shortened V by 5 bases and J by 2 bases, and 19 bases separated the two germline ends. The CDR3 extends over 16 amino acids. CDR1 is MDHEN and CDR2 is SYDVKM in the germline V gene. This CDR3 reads CASSPFGRVTTYEQYF. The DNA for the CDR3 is TGTGCCAGCAGTCCCTTCGGGCGGGTAACGACCTACGAGCAGTACTTC.

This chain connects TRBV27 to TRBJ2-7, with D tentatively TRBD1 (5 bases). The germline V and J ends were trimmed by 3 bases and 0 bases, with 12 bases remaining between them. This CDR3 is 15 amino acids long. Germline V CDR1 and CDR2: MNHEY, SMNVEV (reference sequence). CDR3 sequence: CASSFRTKGSYEQYF. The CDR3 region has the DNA TGTGCCAGCAGTTTTCGGACAAAGGGCTCCTACGAGCAGTACTTC.

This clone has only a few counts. As DNA, the CDR3 is TGTGCCAGCAGCTTCGGGAGAGCGGTAGATACGCAGTATTTT. It yields the protein CASSFGRAVDTQYF. The chain combines TRBV11-2 with TRBJ2-3; weak D call: TRBD2 (6 bases). Trimming left V 3 bases short and J 5 bases short, with 12 bases between. Germline V gene sequence: CDR1 SGHAT, CDR2 FQNNGV. CDR3 length equals 14 residues.

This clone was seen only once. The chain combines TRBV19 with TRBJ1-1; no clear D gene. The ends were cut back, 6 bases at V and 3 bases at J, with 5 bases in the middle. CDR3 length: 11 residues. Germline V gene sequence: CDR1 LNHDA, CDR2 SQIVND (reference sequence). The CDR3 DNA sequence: TGTGCCAGTAGAGAATACACTGAAGCTTTCTTT. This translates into CASREYTEAFF.

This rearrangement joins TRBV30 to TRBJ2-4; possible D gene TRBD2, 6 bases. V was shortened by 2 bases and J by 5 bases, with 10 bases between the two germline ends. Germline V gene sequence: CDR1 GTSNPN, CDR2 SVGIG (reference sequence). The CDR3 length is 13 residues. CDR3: CAWSRGAENIQYF. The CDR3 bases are TGTGCCTGGAGTCGCGGGGCAGAAAACATTCAGTACTTC.

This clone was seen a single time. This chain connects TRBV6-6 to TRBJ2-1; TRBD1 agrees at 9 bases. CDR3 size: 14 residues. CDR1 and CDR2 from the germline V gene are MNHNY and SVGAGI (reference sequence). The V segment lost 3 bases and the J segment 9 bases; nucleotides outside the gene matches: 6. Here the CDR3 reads CASSYKGQGGEQFF. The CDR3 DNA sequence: TGTGCCAGCAGTTATAAGGGACAGGGCGGTGAGCAGTTCTTC.